This record covers a single T cell receptor beta chain. Its antigen is unidentified. Germline V gene data show CDR1 as SGDLS and CDR2 as YYNGEE. This CDR3 contains 14 residues. Trimming removed 3 bases from V and 8 bases from J, with 14 bases in between. This sample is part of a study of cytomegalovirus exposure and HLA in healthy donors. General study points: Earlier analysis looked at TCR beta V segments, and most were productive about 90% or about 30% of the time. Sequencing had likely introduced a cluster of highly shared sequence variants as an artifact.

Use of 60 Vbeta and 13 Jbeta primers characterized the PCR. Sequenced by immunoSEQ multiplex PCR; TCRdb stores in-frame clones only, minus some. The table includes tens of thousands of clones, roughly three fifths detected once. Sequencing was done on a sample of PBMCs. This sequence was found in a woman in her twenties or thirties in good health and CMV-seronegative. The chain couples TRBV9 to TRBJ1-4; TRBD1 might be the D (6 bases). The CDR3 region is CASSARGVREKLFF. The CDR3 region has the DNA TGTGCCAGCAGCGCCAGGGGTGTGAGGGAAAAACTGTTTTTT.